Given below is one T cell receptor beta chain in context. The data were obtained in a study of blood T cell repertoires in COVID-19. Study information: The United States, Italy and Spain supplied acute and convalescent COVID-19 samples. Nucleic acid was either cDNA or gDNA, and it came from T cells, B-cell-depleted T cells, or PBMCs.

This CDR3 is 11 amino acids long. Germline assignment: CDR1 SGHAT and CDR2 FQNNGV. V dropped 5 bases and J dropped 5 bases, with 6 bases sitting between them. Sequencing used immunoSEQ multiplex PCR; TCRdb keeps in-frame clones, though not all of them. Here the sample spans over 250,000 clones, 88% being singletons. This TCR was recovered from a man aged 55 to 70 who had recovered from COVID-19. Sequencing was carried out using peripheral blood. The V and J genes are TRBV11-2 and TRBJ1-1; D uncertain. Written as DNA, the CDR3 is TGTGCCAGCAGCCCGCGGACTGAAGCTTTCTTT. It is translated as CASSPRTEAFF.